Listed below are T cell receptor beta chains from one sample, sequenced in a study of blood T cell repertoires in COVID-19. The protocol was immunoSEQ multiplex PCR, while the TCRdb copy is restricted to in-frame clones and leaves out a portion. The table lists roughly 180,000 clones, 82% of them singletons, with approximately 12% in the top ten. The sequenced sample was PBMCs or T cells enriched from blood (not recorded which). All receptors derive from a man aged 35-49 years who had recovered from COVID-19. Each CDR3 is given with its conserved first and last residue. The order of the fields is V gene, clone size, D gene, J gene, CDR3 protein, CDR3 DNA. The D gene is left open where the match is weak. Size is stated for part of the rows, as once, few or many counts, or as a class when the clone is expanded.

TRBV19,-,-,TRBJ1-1,CASSPGDRVTAMNTEAFF,TGTGCCAGTAGTCCGGGCGACAGAGTCACCGCGATGAACACTGAAGCTTTCTTT
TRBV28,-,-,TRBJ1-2,CASSTGPYGYTF,TGTGCCAGCAGCACAGGGCCCTATGGCTACACCTTC
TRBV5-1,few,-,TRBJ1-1,CASSPLQGTEAFF,TGCGCCAGCAGCCCTCTTCAGGGCACTGAAGCTTTCTTT
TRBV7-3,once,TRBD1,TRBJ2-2,CASSATGSTGELFF,TGTGCCAGCAGCGCGACAGGGAGCACCGGGGAGCTGTTTTTT
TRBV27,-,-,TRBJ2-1,CASSLQLGAKEQFF,TGTGCCAGCAGTTTACAATTGGGGGCAAAAGAGCAGTTCTTC
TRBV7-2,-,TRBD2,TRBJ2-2,CASSSGAGVGRELFF,TGTGCCAGCAGCTCGGGAGCGGGAGTGGGCAGGGAGCTGTTTTTT
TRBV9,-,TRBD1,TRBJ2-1,CASSVAGTGYYNEQFF,TGTGCCAGCAGCGTGGCCGGGACAGGATACTACAATGAGCAGTTCTTC
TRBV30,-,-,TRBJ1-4,CAWSPDGRKLFF,TGTGCCTGGAGCCCTGATGGCAGAAAACTGTTTTTT
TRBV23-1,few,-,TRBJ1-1,CASRYRDMNTEAFF,TGCGCCAGCCGGTACAGGGACATGAACACTGAAGCTTTCTTT
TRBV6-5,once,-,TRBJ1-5,CASTETGAQHF,TGTGCCAGCACCGAAACGGGGGCCCAGCATTTT
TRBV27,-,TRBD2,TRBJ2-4,CASTSGSRTKNIQYF,TGTGCCAGCACTAGCGGGAGTCGGACCAAAAACATTCAGTACTTC
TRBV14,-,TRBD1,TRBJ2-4,CASSQGTEQYF,TGTGCCAGCAGCCAGGGGACAGAACAGTACTTC
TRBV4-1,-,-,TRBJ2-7,CASSHLLRERKQYF,TGCGCCAGCAGCCACCTTCTCAGGGAACGGAAGCAGTACTTC
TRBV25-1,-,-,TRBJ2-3,CARCTPSRDCADTQYF,TGTGCCAGATGTACCCCGTCACGGGACTGCGCGGATACGCAGTATTTT
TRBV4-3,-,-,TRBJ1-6,CASSQQGNNSPLHF,TGCGCCAGCAGCCAACAGGGCAATAATTCACCCCTCCACTTT
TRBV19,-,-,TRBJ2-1,CASSMAGLRYNEQFF,TGTGCCAGTAGTATGGCTGGGCTGCGCTACAATGAGCAGTTCTTC
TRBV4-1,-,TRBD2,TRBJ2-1,CASSQTPSGHNEQFF,TGCGCCAGCAGCCAAACCCCTAGCGGCCACAATGAGCAGTTCTTC
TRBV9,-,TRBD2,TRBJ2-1,CASSVGSGRGVYNEQFF,TGTGCCAGCAGCGTAGGGAGCGGGAGGGGGGTTTACAATGAGCAGTTCTTC
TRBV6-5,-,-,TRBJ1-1,CASSYPGTYGTEAFF,TGTGCCAGCAGTTACCCAGGGACATACGGCACTGAAGCTTTCTTT
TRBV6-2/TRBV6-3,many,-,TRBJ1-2,CASSYSRYGYTF,TGTGCCAGCAGTTACTCCAGATATGGCTACACCTTC
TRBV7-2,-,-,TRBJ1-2,CASSPYNRDVNYGYTF,TGTGCCAGCAGCCCCTACAACAGGGATGTTAACTATGGCTACACCTTC
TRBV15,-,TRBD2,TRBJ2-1,CATSFLVASGSVHEQFF,TGTGCCACCAGCTTCCTGGTTGCTAGCGGGAGTGTCCATGAGCAGTTCTTC